Presented here are 18 T cell receptor beta chains from one specimen sequenced in a study of T cell responses to AZD1222 COVID-19 vaccine. Profiled with immunoSEQ multiplex PCR; TCRdb holds only in-frame clones, not every one. Of about 100,000 clones listed, 70% to 90% are singletons. Material: peripheral blood, obtained on day 0 of AZD1222 vaccination. The source of these receptors is an adult in good health.

V usage is TRBV15 and J usage is TRBJ1-5; no clear D gene. The germline gives CDR1 LNHNV, CDR2 YYDKDF (reference sequence). Trimming took off 5 bases at V and 8 bases at J, with 10 bases between the two ends. The CDR3 covers 12 residues. For the CDR3, the DNA is TGTGCCACCAGCCGCCCAGGAGAGCCCCAGCATTTT. This translates into CATSRPGEPQHF.

The rearrangement joins TRBV6-5 to TRBJ2-7; 8 positions match TRBD1. The germline gives CDR1 MNHEY, CDR2 SVGAGI. Unmatched junction bases numbered 5, after V lost 4 bases and J lost 3 bases. The CDR3 contains 14 residues. The CDR3 region has the DNA TGTGCCAGCAGTTCCAGGACAGGGTACTACGAGCAGTACTTC. Translating gives CASSSRTGYYEQYF.

This clone appeared once. CDR3 loop: CASSPAAGTDEQYF. For the CDR3, the DNA is TGTGCCAGCAGCCCCGCCGCCGGGACCGACGAGCAGTACTTC. The chain combines TRBV28 with TRBJ2-7; D could derive from TRBD1 or TRBD2 (5 bases each). There are 14 residues in the CDR3. Germline values: CDR1 MDHEN, CDR2 SYDVKM. V was cut by 6 bases and J by 5 bases, with 17 bases left in between.

The chain carries TRBV9 and TRBJ2-1; tentatively, D is TRBD2 (6 bases). The CDR3 is 13 amino acids. The germline CDR1 and CDR2 sequences are SGDLS and YYNGEE. V lost 4 bases, J lost 9 bases, and 14 bases lay in between. Here the CDR3 reads CASSLTDYGEQFF. The CDR3 DNA is TGTGCCAGCAGCCTAACGGACTATGGTGAGCAGTTCTTC.

This clone occurred a few times. The gene calls are TRBV7-8 and TRBJ1-3; D is unclear. CDR3 length equals 14 residues. V dropped 1 base and J dropped 0 bases, with 4 bases sitting between them. From germline, CDR1 is SGHVS and CDR2 FQNEAQ. CDR3 in amino acids: CASSLVASGNTIYF. The CDR3 DNA sequence: TGTGCCAGCAGCTTAGTGGCCTCTGGAAACACCATATATTTT.

The chain joins TRBV30 to TRBJ1-2; 7 bases line up with TRBD1. This CDR3 has 11 residues. Germline CDR1 reads GTSNPN; CDR2 reads SVGIG (reference sequence). V was clipped by 5 bases and J by 10 bases; unmatched bases: 7. The CDR3 is CAWGTGVFYTF. As DNA, the CDR3 is TGTGCCTGGGGAACAGGGGTTTTCTACACCTTC.

Points on this clone: The same CDR3 is also encoded by other DNA sequences in this sample. V and J are TRBV5-1 and TRBJ1-1; D gene ambiguous. CDR1 SGHRS and CDR2 YFSETQ come from the germline V gene. The CDR3 runs to 14 residues. Between the trimmed V and J ends, which lost 0 bases and 1 base, there was a span of 7 bases. The CDR3 DNA reads TGCGCCAGCAGCTTGGGCGCGGAGAACACTGAAGCTTTCTTT. Protein sequence: CASSLGAENTEAFF.

The CDR3 DNA follows: TGTGCCAGCTCTGGTGGGGGGCTCTCCTACGAGCAGTACTTC. As protein: CASSGGGLSYEQYF. The chain uses TRBV7-9 and TRBJ2-7; either TRBD1 or TRBD2 may supply D (6 bases each). CDR3 size: 14 residues. In germline, CDR1 is SEHNR, CDR2 FQNEAQ (reference sequence). With 8 bases removed from V and 0 bases from J, the gap between germline ends came to 14 bases.

With regard to this clone: Different DNA sequences within this sample yield the same CDR3. V usage is TRBV24-1 and J usage is TRBJ2-7; TRBD2 agrees at 13 bases. The CDR3 extends over 16 amino acids. Per germline, CDR1 KGHDR and CDR2 SFDVKD. The junction had 5 bases not matched to a gene; V was cut back by 5 bases and J by 2 bases. CDR3 amino acids: CATSAPGLAGAYEQYF. The CDR3 nucleotides read TGTGCCACCAGTGCCCCAGGACTAGCGGGGGCCTACGAGCAGTACTTC.

The V and J genes are TRBV19 and TRBJ1-5; 9 bases are shared with TRBD1. Germline V CDR1 and CDR2: LNHDA, SQIVND (reference sequence). J lost 3 bases, V lost 3 bases, and 3 bases had no gene match. The CDR3 length is 15 residues. CDR3 sequence: CASSIGTGTNQPQHF. The CDR3 nucleotides are TGTGCCAGTAGTATCGGGACAGGGACCAATCAGCCCCAGCATTTT.

The gene calls are TRBV5-4 and TRBJ2-2, with 9 bases identical to TRBD1. Germline V gives CDR1 SGHNT, CDR2 YYREEE (reference sequence). CDR3 length equals 20 residues. V lost 5 bases and J lost 5; bases outside the gene matches: 22. CDR3 coding DNA: TGTGCCAGCAGTTTTGACAGGGGGAAAGGCGGGAGAGTTTTTACCGGGGAGCTGTTTTTT. Translated: CASSFDRGKGGRVFTGELFF.

This chain joins TRBV27 and TRBJ1-4; D not certain. The V end lost 1 base, the J end lost 8 bases, and 5 bases lay between the germline ends. Germline loops: CDR1 MNHEY, CDR2 SMNVEV (reference sequence). CDR3 size: 12 residues. CDR3 region: CASSLYWEKLFF. DNA for the CDR3: TGTGCCAGCAGTTTATATTGGGAAAAACTGTTTTTT.

This rearrangement joins TRBV7-9 to TRBJ1-1; D unclear. This CDR3 region has 17 residues. V gave up 3 bases and J gave up 1 base, with 18 bases separating them. Looked up from germline, CDR1 is SEHNR and CDR2 is FQNEAQ (reference sequence). CDR3: CASSFPAPSPSNTEAFF. CDR3 in DNA: TGTGCCAGCAGCTTTCCCGCCCCCAGTCCGTCGAACACTGAAGCTTTCTTT.

This chain links TRBV14 with TRBJ2-7; the D is unclear. The CDR3 has 13 amino acids. Trimming removed 4 bases at V and 0 bases at J, with 7 bases between. Germline V gives CDR1 SGHDN, CDR2 FVKESK. In DNA form, the CDR3 reads TGTGCCAGCAGCCTTTTAATCTCCTACGAGCAGTACTTC. Amino acids: CASSLLISYEQYF.

The gene calls are TRBV27 and TRBJ2-7; no clear D. Germline V CDR1 and CDR2: MNHEY, SMNVEV (reference sequence). The CDR3 contains 12 residues. V was cut by 4 bases and J by 0 bases, with 4 bases left in between. The CDR3, as DNA: TGTGCCAGCAGTTCCGTCTCCTACGAGCAGTACTTC. This translates into CASSSVSYEQYF.

The V call is TRBV18, the J call TRBJ2-5; perhaps TRBD1 as D (6 bases). Trimming removed 3 bases from V and 0 bases from J, with 11 bases in between. Germline V gives CDR1 KGHSH, CDR2 LQKENI. This CDR3 is 15 amino acids long. This CDR3 reads CASSPSGTYQETQYF. In DNA, the CDR3 is TGTGCCAGCTCACCTTCTGGGACATACCAAGAGACCCAGTACTTC.

This chain uses TRBV7-9 with TRBJ2-1, with 11 bases that match TRBD2. The germline V gene encodes CDR1 SEHNR and CDR2 FQNEAQ (reference sequence). V shed 3 bases, J shed 6 bases, and the junction held 4 bases outside the gene matches. CDR3 length: 15 residues. In DNA form, the CDR3 reads TGTGCCAGCAGCTTCAGACTAGCGGGAAGCAATGAGCAGTTCTTC. Protein product: CASSFRLAGSNEQFF.

The chain combines TRBV6-5 with TRBJ2-5; 8 bases fit TRBD2. With V trimmed by 7 bases and J by 7 bases, 11 bases remained unmatched. Germline-derived CDR1 and CDR2 are MNHEY and SVGAGI. This CDR3 is built from 14 residues. The CDR3, as DNA: TGTGCCAGCACCCCGACTAGCGTGGGAGGGACCCAGTACTTC. Protein product: CASTPTSVGGTQYF.